The next 3 T cell receptor beta chains were all read from a single sample in a study of cytomegalovirus exposure and HLA in healthy donors. Profiling relied on immunoSEQ multiplex PCR, and the TCRdb table lists in-frame clones only, not all of them. This sample carries about 130,000 clones, almost 85% of them seen once, and the ten largest clones take 25% to 30%. Sequencing was performed on PBMCs. These receptor sequences come from a man aged 25-45 years in good health and CMV-seropositive.

The gene calls are TRBV6-5 and TRBJ2-2; 7 nucleotides line up with TRBD1. CDR3 size: 14 residues. From germline, CDR1 is MNHEY and CDR2 SVGAGI. Trimming removed 5 bases from V and 0 bases from J; junction bases left unmatched: 0. The CDR3 reads CASSGTANTGELFF. The CDR3 nucleotides are TGTGCCAGCAGTGGGACAGCGAACACCGGGGAGCTGTTTTTT.

The CDR3 loop reads CASRATGSSYEQYF. The DNA for the CDR3 is TGTGCCAGCAGGGCCACAGGGAGCTCCTACGAGCAGTACTTC. The chain employs TRBV2 and TRBJ2-7, with a weak D call TRBD1 (6 bases). The V end lost 6 bases, the J end lost 0 bases, and 12 bases lay between the germline ends. The CDR3 covers 14 residues. CDR1 and CDR2 (germline): SNHLY, FYNNEI. The whole variable domain, remainder taken from reference TRBV2 and TRBJ2-7, is EPEVTQTPSHQVTQMGQEVILRCVPISNHLYFYWYRQILGQKVEFLVSFYNNEISEKSEIFDDQFSVERPDGSNFTLKIRSTKLEDSAMYFCASRATGSSYEQYFGPGTRLTVT.

J is TRBJ2-7 and V is TRBV4-1, with D maybe TRBD1 (6 bases). The CDR3 is 13 amino acids. Germline V gives CDR1 MGHRA, CDR2 YSYEKL. Trimming left V 5 bases short and J 6 bases short, with 14 bases between. CDR3 sequence (DNA): TGCGCCAGCAGCAATGACCCAGGGGTCGAGCAGTACTTC. Its translation: CASSNDPGVEQYF.